Listed below are T cell receptor beta chains from one sample, sequenced in a study of blood T cells in healthy people across ages. TCRdb ran MiXCR on the 5' RACE reads and lists one entry per CDR3 protein. The sample records about 1.5 million distinct CDR3 sequences, around 40% being singletons. Source material: blood. The source of these receptors is a young woman in good health. Both conserved end residues are part of each CDR3.

>TRBJ2-1|TRBV27
CASSLIAQGLLNEQFF
>TRBJ2-3|TRBV9
CASSDSGSADTQYF
>TRBJ2-3|TRBV4-3
CASSRQGQGAVDTQYF
>NA|TRBV6-2/TRBV6-3
CASSYGDYGETQYF
>TRBJ2-3|TRBV20-1
CSARNSGRAAGTQYF
>TRBJ2-5|TRBV7-2
CASSLSAGQGQETQYF
>TRBJ2-1|TRBV27
CASSLLLAGSYNEQFF
>TRBJ2-1|TRBV29-1
CSGWTGRPSGRYEQFF
>TRBJ2-7|TRBV6-2/TRBV6-3
CASRGPPGESSYEQYF
>TRBJ2-5|TRBV6-2/TRBV6-3
CASSPSQRSYNEQYF
>NA|TRBV2
CASSVARTGVEQYF
>TRBJ2-1|TRBV5-1
CASSSGTISYNEQFF
>TRBJ1-4|TRBV4-3
CASSQGDLLRGKLFF
>TRBJ2-7|TRBV6-5
CASRRGEIPSYEQYF
>TRBJ1-5|TRBV5-6
CASSFGESQPQHF
>NA|TRBV12-3/TRBV12-4
CARSPGTRAYEQYF
>TRBJ1-3|TRBV7-2
CASSPRGTYGNTTYF
>TRBJ2-7|TRBV27
CASSFVGHYEQYF